This is a list of T cell receptor beta chains from one sample in a study of blood T cell repertoires in COVID-19. Assay: immunoSEQ multiplex PCR; the TCRdb copy retains only in-frame clones and omits some. The data hold roughly 200,000 clones, with less than 90% observed a single time. The sample taken for sequencing was PBMCs or T cells enriched from blood (not recorded which). The receptors here all came from a woman in her thirties who had been exposed to COVID-19. CDR3s include the opening cysteine and the closing phenylalanine or tryptophan. Each record gives: clone size, D gene, V gene, J gene, CDR3 protein, CDR3 DNA. The D gene is left open where the match is weak. Only some rows state a clone size, as once, few, many or a class for expanded clones.

NA	NA	TRBV30	TRBJ2-7	CAWSRSYEQYF	TGTGCCTGGAGTAGGAGCTACGAGCAGTACTTC
NA	TRBD1	TRBV5-5	TRBJ2-7	CASSPQGYEQYF	TGTGCCAGCAGCCCACAGGGGTACGAGCAGTACTTC
NA	TRBD1	TRBV15	TRBJ1-5	CATSQWDRENQPQHF	TGTGCCACCAGCCAGTGGGACAGGGAGAATCAGCCCCAGCATTTT
NA	NA	TRBV7-3	TRBJ2-7	CASSLKAGAEQYF	TGTGCCAGCAGCTTAAAGGCAGGGGCCGAGCAGTACTTC
NA	TRBD1	TRBV5-1	TRBJ2-5	CASSRITGAQETQYF	TGCGCCAGCAGCAGAATAACAGGGGCCCAAGAGACCCAGTACTTC
NA	NA	TRBV14	TRBJ1-2	CASSQEQTVYGYTF	TGTGCCAGCAGCCAAGAACAGACGGTCTATGGCTACACCTTC
NA	TRBD1	TRBV11-2	TRBJ1-2	CASRSDRGNYGYTF	TGTGCCAGCAGGTCCGACAGGGGAAACTATGGCTACACCTTC
NA	TRBD1	TRBV5-1	TRBJ1-4	CASSTGTAGLGEKLFF	TGCGCCAGCAGCACCGGGACAGCCGGGCTAGGTGAAAAACTGTTTTTT
NA	NA	TRBV18	TRBJ1-5	CASSPFRGREPQHF	TGTGCCAGCTCACCTTTTAGGGGTAGGGAGCCCCAGCATTTT
NA	NA	TRBV7-8	TRBJ1-1	CASSAVRGTSTEAFF	TGTGCCAGCAGCGCAGTACGGGGGACGAGCACTGAAGCTTTCTTT
few	TRBD1	TRBV10-3	TRBJ2-7	CAISESRGQGTYEQYF	TGTGCCATCAGTGAGTCGAGGGGACAGGGAACCTACGAGCAGTACTTC
NA	TRBD2	TRBV10-1	TRBJ2-1	CASSARLGAGGRRDEQFF	TGCGCCAGCAGTGCCCGCCTGGGGGCGGGGGGGCGCCGGGATGAGCAGTTCTTC
NA	NA	TRBV28	TRBJ2-7	CASTLGEGWLSYEQYF	TGTGCCAGCACTTTGGGTGAGGGCTGGCTGTCCTACGAGCAGTACTTC
NA	TRBD1	TRBV10-3	TRBJ1-5	CAIRDEGQGYQPQHF	TGTGCCATCAGAGATGAGGGACAGGGGTACCAGCCCCAGCATTTT
NA	NA	TRBV5-1	TRBJ2-5	CASSLRGEGTQYF	TGCGCCAGCAGCTTGCGGGGTGAGGGGACCCAGTACTTC
NA	TRBD1	TRBV9	TRBJ1-6	CASSVGVQGSSPLHF	TGTGCCAGCAGCGTAGGTGTACAGGGGAGTTCACCCCTCCACTTT
NA	NA	TRBV4-1	TRBJ2-3	CASSQDIVGGDTDTQYF	TGCGCCAGCAGCCAAGATATTGTGGGGGGTGACACAGATACGCAGTATTTT
once	TRBD2	TRBV27	TRBJ2-1	CASSSPGLAHNEQFF	TGTGCCAGCAGTTCACCGGGACTAGCGCACAATGAGCAGTTCTTC
NA	NA	TRBV18	TRBJ1-3	CASSPSEHSGNTIYF	TGTGCCAGCTCACCCTCGGAGCACTCTGGAAACACCATATATTTT
NA	TRBD2	TRBV3-1/TRBV3-2	TRBJ2-7	CASSQGSLAGASSYEQYF	TGTGCCAGCAGCCAAGGCTCACTAGCGGGGGCGAGCTCCTACGAGCAGTACTTC
NA	NA	TRBV25-1	TRBJ2-7	CASSGQGRSYEQYF	TGTGCCAGCAGTGGCCAGGGAAGGTCCTACGAGCAGTACTTC
once	NA	TRBV5-5	TRBJ1-5	CASSLAWAGPSNQPQHF	TGTGCCAGCAGCTTGGCTTGGGCGGGACCTAGCAATCAGCCCCAGCATTTT